This T cell receptor beta chain appears in the sequencing data of a study of blood T cell repertoires in COVID-19. Authors' analysis steps: By means of reference gene primer amplification, nucleated cell counts were estimated. TCRdb's table, derived via immunoSEQ multiplex PCR, lists solely in-frame clones and lacks some. The V and J calls and clone size come from that table; D and trimming were worked out from the DNA. The table records 180,000 or so clones, roughly 81% of them present only once. The Seattle patients, enrolled during active infection, were followed longitudinally. This clone has just a few counts. The same CDR3 also results from other DNA sequences found in this sample. The germline V gene has CDR1 LNHNV and CDR2 YYDKDF (reference sequence). V dropped 0 bases and J dropped 4; count of bases not matched to a gene: 1. The CDR3 is made up of 15 amino acids.

The chain combines TRBV15 with TRBJ1-2; 11 bases agree with TRBD1. The receptor was derived from a woman aged 40-49 years with COVID-19, enrolled during active disease. Sequenced input: peripheral blood. The CDR3 coding sequence is TGTGCCACCAGCAGAGAGGGGACAGGGGGCTATGGCTACACCTTC. Translating it yields CATSREGTGGYGYTF.